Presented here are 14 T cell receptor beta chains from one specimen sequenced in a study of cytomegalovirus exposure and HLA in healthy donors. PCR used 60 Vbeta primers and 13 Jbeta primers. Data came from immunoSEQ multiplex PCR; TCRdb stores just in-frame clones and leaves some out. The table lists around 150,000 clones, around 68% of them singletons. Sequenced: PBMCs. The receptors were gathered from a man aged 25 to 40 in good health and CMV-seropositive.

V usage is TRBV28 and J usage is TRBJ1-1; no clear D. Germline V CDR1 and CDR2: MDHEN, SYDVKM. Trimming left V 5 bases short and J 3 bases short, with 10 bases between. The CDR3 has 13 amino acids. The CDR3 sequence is CASSPWSDTEAFF. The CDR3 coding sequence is TGTGCCAGCAGTCCGTGGTCGGACACTGAAGCTTTCTTT.

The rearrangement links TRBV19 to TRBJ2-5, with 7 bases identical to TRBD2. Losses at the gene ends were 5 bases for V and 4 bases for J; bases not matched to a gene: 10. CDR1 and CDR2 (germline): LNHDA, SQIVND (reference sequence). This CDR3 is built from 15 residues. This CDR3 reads CASSAMWGEGETQYF. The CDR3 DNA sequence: TGTGCCAGTAGTGCTATGTGGGGGGAGGGAGAGACCCAGTACTTC.

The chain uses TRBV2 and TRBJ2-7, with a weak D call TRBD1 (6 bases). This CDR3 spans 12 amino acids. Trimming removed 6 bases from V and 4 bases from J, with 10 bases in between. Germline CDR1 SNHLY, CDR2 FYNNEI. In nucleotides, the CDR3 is TGTGCCAGCAGCCGGACAGAGTACGAGCAGTACTTC. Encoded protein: CASSRTEYEQYF. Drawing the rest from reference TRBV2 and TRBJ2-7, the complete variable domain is EPEVTQTPSHQVTQMGQEVILRCVPISNHLYFYWYRQILGQKVEFLVSFYNNEISEKSEIFDDQFSVERPDGSNFTLKIRSTKLEDSAMYFCASSRTEYEQYFGPGTRLTVT.

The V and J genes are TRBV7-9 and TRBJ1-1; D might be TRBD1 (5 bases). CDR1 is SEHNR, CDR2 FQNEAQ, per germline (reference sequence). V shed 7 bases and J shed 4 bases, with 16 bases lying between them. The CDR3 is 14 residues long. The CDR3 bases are TGTGCCAGCACCTACCAGGGCTCGAGCACTGAAGCTTTCTTT. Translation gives CASTYQGSSTEAFF.

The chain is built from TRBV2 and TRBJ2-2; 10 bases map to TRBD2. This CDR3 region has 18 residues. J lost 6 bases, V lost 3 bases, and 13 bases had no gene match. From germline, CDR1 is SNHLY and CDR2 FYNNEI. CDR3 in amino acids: CASSDPSGSSHRSGELFF. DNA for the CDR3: TGTGCCAGCAGTGACCCTAGCGGGAGTTCCCATCGCTCCGGGGAGCTGTTTTTT.

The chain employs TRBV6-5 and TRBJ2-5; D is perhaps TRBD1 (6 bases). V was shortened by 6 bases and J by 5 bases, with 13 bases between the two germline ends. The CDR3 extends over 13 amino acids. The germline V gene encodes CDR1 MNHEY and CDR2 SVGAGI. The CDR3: CASRTTGTETQYF. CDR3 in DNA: TGTGCCAGCAGGACAACAGGGACGGAGACCCAGTACTTC.

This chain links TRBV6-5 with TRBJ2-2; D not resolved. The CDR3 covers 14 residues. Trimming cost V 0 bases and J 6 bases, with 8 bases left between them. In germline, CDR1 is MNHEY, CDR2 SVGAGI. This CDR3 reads CASSYSLAAGELFF. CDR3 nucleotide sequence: TGTGCCAGCAGTTACTCCCTTGCGGCCGGGGAGCTGTTTTTT.

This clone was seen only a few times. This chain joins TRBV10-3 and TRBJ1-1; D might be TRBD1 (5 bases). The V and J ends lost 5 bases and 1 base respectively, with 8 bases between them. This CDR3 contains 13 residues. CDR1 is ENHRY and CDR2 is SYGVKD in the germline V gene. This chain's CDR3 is CAISSGGNTEAFF. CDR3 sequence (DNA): TGTGCCATCAGTTCGGGGGGGAACACTGAAGCTTTCTTT.

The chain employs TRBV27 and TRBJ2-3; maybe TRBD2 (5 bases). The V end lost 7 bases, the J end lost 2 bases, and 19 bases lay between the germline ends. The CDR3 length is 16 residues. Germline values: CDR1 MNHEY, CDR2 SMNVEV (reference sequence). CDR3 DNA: TGTGCCAGCACCCAATTTTATCGGGGTTACACAGATACGCAGTATTTT. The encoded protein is CASTQFYRGYTDTQYF.

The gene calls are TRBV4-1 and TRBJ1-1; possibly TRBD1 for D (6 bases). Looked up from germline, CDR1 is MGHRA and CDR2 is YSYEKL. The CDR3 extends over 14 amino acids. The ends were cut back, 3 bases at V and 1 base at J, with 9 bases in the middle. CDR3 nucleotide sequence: TGCGCCAGCAGCCAGAGGACAGCGAACACTGAAGCTTTCTTT. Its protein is CASSQRTANTEAFF.

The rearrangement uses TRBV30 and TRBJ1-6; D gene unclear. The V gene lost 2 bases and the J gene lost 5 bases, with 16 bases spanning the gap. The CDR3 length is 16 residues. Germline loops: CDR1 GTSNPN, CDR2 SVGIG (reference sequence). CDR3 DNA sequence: TGTGCCTGGAGTTTTTTTCAGACACCCAATAATTCACCCCTCCACTTT. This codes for CAWSFFQTPNNSPLHF.

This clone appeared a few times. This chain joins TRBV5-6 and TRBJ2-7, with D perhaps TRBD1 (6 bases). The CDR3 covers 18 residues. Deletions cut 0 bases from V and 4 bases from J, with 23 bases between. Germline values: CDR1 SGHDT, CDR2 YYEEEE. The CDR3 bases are TGTGCCAGCAGCTTGGGAGGGGGACACAAGGCGCTCAGATACGAGCAGTACTTC. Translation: CASSLGGGHKALRYEQYF.

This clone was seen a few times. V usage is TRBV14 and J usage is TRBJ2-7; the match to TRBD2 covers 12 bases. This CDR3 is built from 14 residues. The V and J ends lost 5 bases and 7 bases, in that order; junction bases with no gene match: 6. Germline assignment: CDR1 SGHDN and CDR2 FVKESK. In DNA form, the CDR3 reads TGTGCCAGCAGCAGGTACGGACTAGCGGGGGAGCAGTACTTC. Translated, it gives CASSRYGLAGEQYF.

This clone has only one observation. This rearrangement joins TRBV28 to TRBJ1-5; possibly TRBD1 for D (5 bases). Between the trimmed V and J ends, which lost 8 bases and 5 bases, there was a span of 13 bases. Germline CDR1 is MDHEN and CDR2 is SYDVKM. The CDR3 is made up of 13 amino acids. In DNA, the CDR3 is TGTGCCAGCCGCTCAGGGATTTATCAGCCCCAGCATTTT. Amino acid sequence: CASRSGIYQPQHF.